The T cell receptor (beta chain) under discussion was sequenced for a study of OX40 agonist ivuxolimab in advanced cancers. Study-level background: It was permissible to have had prior anti-PD-1, anti-PD-L1 or anti-CTLA-4 therapy, and over 35% had some. Three individuals attained partial responses, comprising one hepatocellular carcinoma case and two cutaneous melanoma cases. Study conclusions and caveats: In CD8+ T cells, expanded clones were on average more numerous than in CD4+.

The CDR3 sequence is 14 residues long. Germline V gene sequence: CDR1 SGHVS, CDR2 FQNEAQ. Trimming stripped 1 base from V and 5 bases from J, with 12 bases between. As for this clone: Its specificity is unknown.

Profiled with immunoSEQ multiplex PCR; TCRdb holds only in-frame clones, not every one. The sample contains tens of thousands of clones, 65% to 90% of which appear only once. Baseline, cycle 4 day 1, and cycle 7 day 1 were the blood sampling points. The chain links TRBV7-8 to TRBJ2-7; D may correspond to TRBD1 or TRBD2 (5 bases each). Sequencing was performed on CD4+ or CD8+ T cells sorted from blood, taken in a trial of the OX40 agonist ivuxolimab. The receptor's source is an adult with an advanced solid tumor such as melanoma, head and neck, liver or kidney cancer. The CDR3 DNA reads TGTGCCAGCAGCTTAGGTCGAGGGGCCCACGAGCAGTACTTC. It specifies CASSLGRGAHEQYF.